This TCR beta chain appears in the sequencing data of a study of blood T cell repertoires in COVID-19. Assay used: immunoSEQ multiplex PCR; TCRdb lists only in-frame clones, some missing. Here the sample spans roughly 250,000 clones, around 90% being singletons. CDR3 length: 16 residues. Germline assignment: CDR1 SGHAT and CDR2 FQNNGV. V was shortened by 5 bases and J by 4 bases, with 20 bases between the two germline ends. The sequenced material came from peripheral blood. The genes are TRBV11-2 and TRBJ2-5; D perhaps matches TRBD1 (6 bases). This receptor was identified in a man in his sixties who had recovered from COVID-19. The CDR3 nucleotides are TGTGCCAGCAGCACCACTGGATGGGGGCTAGGAGAGACCCAGTACTTC. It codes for CASSTTGWGLGETQYF.